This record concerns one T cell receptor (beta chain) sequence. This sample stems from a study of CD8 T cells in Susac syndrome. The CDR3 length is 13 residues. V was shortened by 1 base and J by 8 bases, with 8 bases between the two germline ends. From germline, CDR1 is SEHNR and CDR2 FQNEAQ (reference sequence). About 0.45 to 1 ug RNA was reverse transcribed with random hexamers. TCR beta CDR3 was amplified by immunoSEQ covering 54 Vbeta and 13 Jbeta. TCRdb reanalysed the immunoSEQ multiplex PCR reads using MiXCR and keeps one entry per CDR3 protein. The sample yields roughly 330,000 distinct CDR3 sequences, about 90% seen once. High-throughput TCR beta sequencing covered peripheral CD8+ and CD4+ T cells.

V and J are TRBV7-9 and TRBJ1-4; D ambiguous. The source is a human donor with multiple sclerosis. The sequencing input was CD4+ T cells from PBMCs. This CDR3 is CASSLVLGEKLFF. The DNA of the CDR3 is TGTGCCAGCAGCTTAGTTTTGGGAGAAAAACTGTTTTTT.